This TCR beta chain came from a study of blood T cell repertoires in COVID-19. The overall study: From the United States, Italy and Spain came samples of acute and convalescent COVID-19. Sources were T cells, B-cell-depleted T cells, or PBMCs; the material itself was cDNA or gDNA.

Germline values: CDR1 MNHNY, CDR2 SVGAGI (reference sequence). The CDR3 runs 12 residues. V dropped 5 bases and J dropped 4; count of bases not matched to a gene: 0. Using immunoSEQ multiplex PCR, the repertoire was profiled, and TCRdb retains in-frame clones only, with some absent. Among 250,000 to 300,000 clones listed, 85% to 90% were seen once. Sequenced sample: peripheral blood. This TCR was sampled from a man aged 35 to 55 with acute or convalescent COVID-19. The V and J genes are TRBV6-6 and TRBJ2-7, with 9 bases identical to TRBD1. The CDR3 here is CASSGQGYEQYF. The CDR3 DNA is TGTGCCAGCAGTGGACAGGGGTACGAGCAGTACTTC.